Shown below are 2 T cell receptor beta chains from a single sample sequenced in a study of identifying expanded T cells in peripheral blood. Profiling relied on immunoSEQ multiplex PCR, and the TCRdb table lists in-frame clones only, not all of them. The sample records about 81,000 clones, 65% to 85% being singletons. Sequences were obtained from blood. The receptors originated from a person aged 18 to 70 in good health.

The chain is built from TRBV5-1 and TRBJ1-2; possibly TRBD1 for D (6 bases). The CDR3 contains 16 residues. Germline V gene data show CDR1 as SGHRS and CDR2 as YFSETQ. Trimming stripped 0 bases from V and 4 bases from J, with 16 bases between. CDR3 in amino acids: CASSLGGLDSVYGYTF. The CDR3 nucleotides are TGCGCCAGCAGCTTGGGGGGTTTGGACAGCGTCTATGGCTACACCTTC.

The chain recombines TRBV29-1 with TRBJ2-5; 9 bases fit TRBD1. This CDR3 spans 15 amino acids. V was pared by 5 bases and J by 3 bases, with 10 bases of the junction left unmatched. The V gene's germline CDR1 is SQVTM and CDR2 ANQGSEA. The CDR3 protein is CSVNGGQGIKETQYF. The CDR3 nucleotides are TGCAGCGTTAATGGGGGACAGGGCATTAAAGAGACCCAGTACTTC. Using reference TRBV29-1 and TRBJ2-5 for the parts outside the CDR3, the full variable domain is SAVISQKPSRDICQRGTSLTIQCQVDSQVTMMFWYRQQPGQSLTLIATANQGSEATYESGFVIDKFPISRPNLTFSTLTVSNMSPEDSSIYLCSVNGGQGIKETQYFGPGTRLLVL.